This TCR beta chain derives from a study of CD8 T cells in Susac syndrome. Germline assignment: CDR1 DFQATT and CDR2 SNEGSKA (reference sequence). Trimming took 3 bases from V and 5 from J; bases not matched to a gene: 6. The CDR3 runs to 14 residues. RNA amounts of roughly 0.5 to 1 ug underwent reverse transcription with random hexamers. TCRdb called the immunoSEQ multiplex PCR reads again in MiXCR, with one record for every CDR3 protein. The sample carries roughly 200,000 distinct CDR3 sequences, 80% to 95% recorded once. The sequenced material came from CD4+ T cells from PBMCs. The clonotype originates from a human donor in good health. The V and J genes are TRBV20-1 and TRBJ2-2; TRBD2 matches at 7 bases. The CDR3 sequence is CSASISGYTGELFF. DNA for the CDR3: TGCAGTGCTAGTATTAGCGGGTATACCGGGGAGCTGTTTTTT.